These 15 T cell receptor beta chains came from one sample sequenced in a study of T-cell memory formation after mild COVID-19. TCRdb used MiXCR to reprocess the 5' RACE reads, holding one entry per CDR3 protein. The sample has more than 100,000 distinct CDR3 sequences, 5% to 6.5% seen once. Input material: PBMCs or a T cell subset sorted from them (not recorded which). Source of these receptors: an adult woman who had mild COVID-19 (a few samples of this study predate the infection). Cell type and time point are not known.

As regards this clonotype: The CDR3 ends on some other residue instead of the conserved phenylalanine or tryptophan, so this is likely a read error. The DNA is omitted, as the CDR3 cannot be located on it reliably, and the CDR3 follows TCRdb's listing. V usage is TRBV29-1 and J usage is TRBJ1-2; the listed D gene, TRBD1, was not tested against the DNA. The CDR3 totals 11 residues, both ends included. Germline V lookup: CDR1 SQVTM, CDR2 ANQGSEA. This CDR3 reads CSVVQGCPGVI.

J is TRBJ2-7 and V is TRBV20-1; TRBD1 aligns across 11 bases. V gave up 6 bases and J gave up 3 bases; unmatched junction bases: 10. The length of the CDR3 is 15 residues. Germline loops: CDR1 DFQATT, CDR2 SNEGSKA (reference sequence). CDR3 amino acids: CSAAGTGGYLYEQYF. The DNA for the CDR3 is TGCAGTGCCGCCGGGACAGGGGGTTACCTCTACGAGCAGTACTTC.

The chain employs TRBV10-3 and TRBJ2-7; TRBD2 agrees at 9 bases. The germline gives CDR1 ENHRY, CDR2 SYGVKD. This CDR3 region has 19 residues. V dropped 0 bases and J dropped 3; count of bases not matched to a gene: 15. In DNA, the CDR3 is TGTGCCATCAGTGAGTCGATCGGAGTAGCGGGAGTATCAAGCTACGAGCAGTACTTC. Protein sequence: CAISESIGVAGVSSYEQYF.

The V and J genes are TRBV3-1 and TRBJ1-2; D is unclear. Trimming removed 5 bases from V and 9 bases from J, with 13 bases in between. The CDR3 consists of 12 residues. From germline, CDR1 is LGHDT and CDR2 YNNKEL (reference sequence). CDR3 in amino acids: CASSSRAPSYTF. The CDR3 coding sequence is TGTGCCAGCAGCTCCCGGGCCCCCAGCTACACCTTC.

This clonotype was detected a few times. The chain employs TRBV5-1 and TRBJ1-5; D gene unclear. The germline V and J ends were trimmed by 7 bases and 3 bases, with 17 bases remaining between them. Germline V lookup: CDR1 SGHRS, CDR2 YFSETQ. The CDR3 sequence is 15 residues long. CDR3 DNA: TGCGCCAGCCGCTCCGAGTACGGGAACAATCAGCCCCAGCATTTT. As protein: CASRSEYGNNQPQHF.

This clonotype was observed at least ten times. The rearrangement joins TRBV18 to TRBJ2-3; D unresolved. V was trimmed by 8 bases and J by 0 bases, leaving 6 bases between them. Germline V gives CDR1 KGHSH, CDR2 LQKENI. The length of the CDR3 is 12 residues. CDR3 in amino acids: CASSRSTDTQYF. Written as DNA, the CDR3 is TGTGCCAGCAGTCGGAGCACAGATACGCAGTATTTT.

The chain joins TRBV11-2 to TRBJ1-2, with D unclear. Trimming left V 0 bases short and J 11 bases short, with 19 bases between. The length of the CDR3 is 15 residues. The germline CDR1 and CDR2 sequences are SGHAT and FQNNGV. Here the CDR3 reads CASSLDLNLWQAYTF. The CDR3 DNA is TGTGCCAGCAGCTTAGATCTAAATCTGTGGCAGGCTTACACCTTC.

This clonotype was counted a few times. The chain recombines TRBV5-1 with TRBJ2-3, with 8 bases identical to TRBD2. The CDR3 is 16 amino acids. Germline CDR1 is SGHRS and CDR2 is YFSETQ. J lost 2 bases, V lost 4 bases, and 9 bases had no gene match. The CDR3 here is CASSRIGTSFTDTQYF. Written as DNA, the CDR3 is TGCGCCAGCAGCCGGATTGGGACTAGTTTCACAGATACGCAGTATTTT. Supplemented by reference TRBV5-1 and TRBJ2-3, the full variable domain reads KAGVTQTPRYLIKTRGQQVTLSCSPISGHRSVSWYQQTPGQGLQFLFEYFSETQRNKGNFPGRFSGRQFSNSRSEMNVSTLELGDSALYLCASSRIGTSFTDTQYFGPGTRLTVL.

This clonotype was detected many times. The chain is built from TRBV7-2 and TRBJ2-3, with 8 nucleotides matching TRBD1. V trimming: 5 bases; J trimming: 4 bases; junction bases outside the gene matches: 5. The CDR3 contains 14 residues. Germline V gives CDR1 SGHTA, CDR2 FQGNSA. The CDR3 DNA sequence: TGTGCCAGCAGCGACAGGGGCTCGGCAGATACGCAGTATTTT. It is translated as CASSDRGSADTQYF.

V usage is TRBV27 and J usage is TRBJ2-5; TRBD1 matches 9 bases. CDR1 is MNHEY and CDR2 is SMNVEV in the germline V gene (reference sequence). The CDR3 consists of 16 residues. The V segment lost 2 bases and the J segment 2 bases; nucleotides outside the gene matches: 6. The CDR3 region has the DNA TGTGCCAGCAGTTTAATCCCGGACAGGGGTCAAGAGACCCAGTACTTC. Residues: CASSLIPDRGQETQYF.

J is TRBJ1-2 and V is TRBV25-1; D is unresolved. The germline V and J ends were trimmed by 10 bases and 8 bases, with 8 bases remaining between them. Germline V CDR1 and CDR2: MGHDK, SYGVNS. This CDR3 is 9 amino acids long. This CDR3 reads CATRYGYTF. CDR3 nucleotides: TGTGCCACCCGTTACGGCTACACCTTC.

The rearrangement joins TRBV5-1 to TRBJ1-4; a possible D gene is TRBD1 (5 bases). Trimming cost V 1 base and J 3 bases, with 10 bases left between them. The CDR3 has 15 amino acids. CDR1 is SGHRS and CDR2 is YFSETQ in the germline V gene. CDR3 sequence (DNA): TGCGCCAGCAGCTTGACAGCGGGGGCTAATGAAAAACTGTTTTTT. Translation gives CASSLTAGANEKLFF.

The chain joins TRBV29-1 to TRBJ2-1, with D maybe TRBD1 (5 bases). This CDR3 spans 14 amino acids. Germline V gives CDR1 SQVTM, CDR2 ANQGSEA. Trimming shortened V by 6 bases and J by 8 bases, and 20 bases separated the two germline ends. The CDR3 here is CSVLLGAPGDEQFF. CDR3 in DNA: TGCAGCGTCCTTCTAGGGGCGCCTGGGGATGAGCAGTTCTTC.

The chain links TRBV7-6 to TRBJ1-5; 8 positions agree with TRBD1. V shed 5 bases, J shed 0 bases, and the junction held 9 bases outside the gene matches. From germline, CDR1 is SGHVS and CDR2 FNYEAQ. The CDR3 covers 17 residues. CDR3 DNA sequence: TGTGCCAGCAGCAAGGACAGGGAGGCATATAGCAATCAGCCCCAGCATTTT. It yields the protein CASSKDREAYSNQPQHF.

This clonotype was observed many times. The chain combines TRBV20-1 with TRBJ2-5; D is perhaps TRBD1 (6 bases). Germline CDR1 reads DFQATT; CDR2 reads SNEGSKA (reference sequence). This CDR3 comprises 13 residues. The V end was cut by 4 bases, the J end by 0 bases, with 9 bases between. CDR3 in amino acids: CSAMGANQETQYF. As DNA, the CDR3 is TGCAGTGCTATGGGGGCGAACCAAGAGACCCAGTACTTC.